The source of this T cell receptor beta chain is a study of blood T cell repertoires in COVID-19 (dated by TCRdb to 2018 to 2021). For the wider study: Samples from collaborators originated in the United States, Italy and Spain and spanned both the acute and convalescent phases of COVID-19. The material from the prospective study consisted of cDNA or gDNA derived from T cells, B-cell-depleted T cells, or PBMCs. The dataset comprised deeply sampled blood TCRbeta repertoires from subjects exposed to, actively infected with, or recovered from COVID-19. Where HLA class I and class II types were available, the types were taken from metadata supplied by the sample provider, not from assay-based typing. A freely available public database, intended as a resource for researchers studying the immune response to SARS-CoV-2, is where the repertoires were released. Samples were obtained from the ongoing ImmuneRACE study (first 160 participants) and from about 1,300 subjects provided by 6 global collaborators. Nearly every sample came with metadata listing a de-identified subject ID, COVID-19 status, age in years and sex. Summary of the overall study and its limitations: How much clinical and demographic metadata was included differed by source and by participant, and the metadata was provided uncurated.

Participants in the prospective study were aged 18 to 89 years, lived in about two dozen United States geographic areas, and enrolled through a virtual design. In the prospective study, participants were assigned to cohorts based on the clinical history participants reported in a screening survey and a study questionnaire. Recovered participants in ImmuneRACE Cohort 3 were defined as having two consecutive negative NP/OP PCR tests, clearance from a healthcare professional, or resolution of symptoms. In the prospective study, mobile phlebotomists collected whole blood, serum and a nasopharyngeal or oropharyngeal swab from each participant. Over a 2-month period, participants in the prospective study had the option of providing additional blood draws and questionnaires. Blood samples from the prospective study were shipped frozen or at room temperature prior to DNA extraction. On this clone itself: What antigen it recognizes has not been identified. No much larger clone exists at a distance of one base, and base qualities are not known.

The germline V and J ends show losses of 0 bases and 4 bases respectively, and no gene match explains 8 bases of the junction. Measured from the cysteine to the phenylalanine, the CDR3 is 16 residues long. The sequence is cut down to CDR3 DNA, 48 bases in frame from base 1. CDR1 and CDR2, looked up from the germline V gene, are SGHRS and YFSETQ. The immunoSEQ Assay, a bias-controlled multiplex PCR, was used to amplify TCRbeta CDR3 regions from genomic DNA. Turning to the authors' computational methods: The number of nucleated cells in each sample was estimated by amplification of reference gene primers within the assay. To quantify the absolute abundance of each unique TCRbeta CDR3 rearrangement, sequence reads were collapsed and filtered. For each sample, productive Simpson clonality was calculated as the square root of Simpson's diversity index over productive rearrangements. TCRdb obtained this table from immuneACCESS and retained in-frame rearrangements with V and J assigned. These tables miss some clones; where compared with another copy, unresolved V genes account for less than half of the shortfall, and the remainder is unexplained. That table furnishes V, J and clone size, whereas the DNA furnished D and trimming. Within this sample are approximately 300,000 clones, with 89% of them counted one time only. Jointly, the top ten make up about 9.4% of the sample.

The material sequenced was PBMCs or T cells enriched from blood (not recorded which). The TCR originated in a woman aged 25 to 45 who had recovered from COVID-19. The V gene is TRBV5-1 and the J gene is TRBJ1-2, and 8 junctional nucleotides match TRBD1. The DNA is TGCGCCAGCAGCTTGGCCCCCGGGACAGGAGCCTATGGCTACACCTTC. Its coded protein is CASSLAPGTGAYGYTF.